These 17 T cell receptor beta chains came from one sample sequenced in a study of T cells after posttransplantation cyclophosphamide. Sequenced by immunoSEQ multiplex PCR; TCRdb stores in-frame clones only, minus some. The sample is made up of about 34,000 clones, none counted only once. Source material: PBMCs. These receptor sequences come from a woman in her forties or fifties in good health and a related stem cell transplant donor.

This clone was detected ten times or more. The chain carries TRBV19 and TRBJ2-7, with D uncertain. Germline V CDR1 and CDR2: LNHDA, SQIVND (reference sequence). The CDR3 is 12 residues long. V dropped 5 bases and J dropped 4 bases, with 9 bases sitting between them. The CDR3 coding sequence is TGTGCCAGTAGTCCCAGCGCTTACGAGCAGTACTTC. This gives the protein CASSPSAYEQYF.

This clone has only a few counts. The chain carries TRBV9 and TRBJ2-5; 8 bases line up with TRBD1. Trimming cost V 3 bases and J 3 bases; bases outside gene matches: 7. The CDR3 is 15 residues long. Looked up from germline, CDR1 is SGDLS and CDR2 is YYNGEE. CDR3 loop: CASSALRGLKETQYF. CDR3 coding DNA: TGTGCCAGCAGCGCGCTCAGGGGGCTAAAAGAGACCCAGTACTTC.

Many counts were recorded for this clone. V and J are TRBV6-5 and TRBJ2-1, with a tentative D call TRBD1 (6 bases). Germline values: CDR1 MNHEY, CDR2 SVGAGI. The CDR3 has 13 residues. With 0 bases removed from V and 9 bases from J, the gap between germline ends came to 9 bases. The CDR3 DNA reads TGTGCCAGCAGTTACTCGGGACATCCTGAGCAGTTCTTC. Translation: CASSYSGHPEQFF.

This clone occurred many times. This chain joins TRBV28 and TRBJ1-1, with 9 bases matching TRBD1. V shed 2 bases, J shed 7 bases, and the junction held 11 bases outside the gene matches. Germline assignment: CDR1 MDHEN and CDR2 SYDVKM. CDR3 length equals 16 residues. The CDR3 here is CASSLRRRTGGGEAFF. Written as DNA, the CDR3 is TGTGCCAGCAGTTTAAGGCGTCGTACAGGGGGCGGTGAAGCTTTCTTT.

This clone was seen many times. The rearrangement uses TRBV11-3 and TRBJ2-1; possible D gene TRBD1, 5 bases. The V and J ends lost 4 bases and 0 bases respectively, with 7 bases between them. The CDR3 extends over 14 amino acids. The V gene's germline CDR1 is SGHNT and CDR2 YENEEA. As DNA, the CDR3 is TGTGCCAGCAGCTACAGGAGCTCCTACAATGAGCAGTTCTTC. This codes for CASSYRSSYNEQFF.

This clone was observed at least ten times. The chain employs TRBV18 and TRBJ1-4, with D unresolved. V lost 4 bases and J 3 bases, leaving 9 bases between the germline ends. The length of the CDR3 is 14 residues. CDR1 is KGHSH and CDR2 is LQKENI in the germline V gene. The CDR3 protein is CASSQTGANEKLFF. The CDR3 DNA follows: TGTGCCAGCTCACAGACGGGTGCTAATGAAAAACTGTTTTTT.

The table lists this clone with many counts. J is TRBJ2-2 and V is TRBV27; tentatively, D is TRBD2 (5 bases). The ends were cut back, 7 bases at V and 7 bases at J, with 19 bases in the middle. This CDR3 has 15 residues. Germline CDR1 and CDR2: MNHEY and SMNVEV (reference sequence). CDR3 residues: CASKWISRGVGELFF. The DNA for the CDR3 is TGTGCCAGCAAGTGGATATCACGGGGTGTCGGGGAGCTGTTTTTT.

This clone was observed at least ten times. The gene calls are TRBV6-5 and TRBJ2-1; 7 bases are a match to TRBD1. The CDR3 extends over 15 amino acids. The germline gives CDR1 MNHEY, CDR2 SVGAGI. The V and J ends lost 2 bases and 4 bases, in that order; junction bases with no gene match: 5. The CDR3: CASSYGTAEYNEQFF. The CDR3 region has the DNA TGTGCCAGCAGTTACGGGACAGCTGAATACAATGAGCAGTTCTTC.

This clone appeared many times. The chain is built from TRBV7-3 and TRBJ2-7, with 9 bases aligning to TRBD1. Germline assignment: CDR1 SGHTA and CDR2 FQGTGA. The ends lost 1 base at V and 2 bases at J; junction bases unmatched: 15. There are 19 residues in the CDR3. CDR3 nucleotides: TGTGCCAGCAGCTTAAGGTCGTCCCGGGGACAGGGTGTCCCCTACGAGCAGTACTTC. This gives the protein CASSLRSSRGQGVPYEQYF.

The CDR3 loop is CASSLYRQGSYEQYF. The CDR3 nucleotides read TGTGCCAGCAGTTTATACAGACAAGGCTCCTACGAGCAGTACTTC. The chain joins TRBV27 to TRBJ2-5; D remains unclear. The J call is in doubt because the DNA end fits TRBJ2-7 better. This CDR3 contains 15 residues. Germline V lookup: CDR1 MNHEY, CDR2 SMNVEV (reference sequence).

This clone occurred many times. The chain joins TRBV27 to TRBJ2-3, with D possibly TRBD1 on 6 matching bases. The V end was cut by 1 base, the J end by 3 bases, with 8 bases between. This CDR3 is 14 amino acids long. The V gene's germline CDR1 is MNHEY and CDR2 SMNVEV (reference sequence). DNA of the CDR3: TGTGCCAGCAGTTTATTGGGGGCGACAGATACGCAGTATTTT. This translates into CASSLLGATDTQYF.

This clone was counted at least ten times. The chain joins TRBV19 to TRBJ1-1; 11 bases map to TRBD1. Looked up from germline, CDR1 is LNHDA and CDR2 is SQIVND (reference sequence). The junction had 3 bases not matched to a gene; V was cut back by 5 bases and J by 1 base. The CDR3 runs 15 residues. The CDR3 nucleotides are TGTGCCAGTAGTTCGGACAGGGGGCGGAACACTGAAGCTTTCTTT. This codes for CASSSDRGRNTEAFF.

This clone was found a few times. J is TRBJ1-1 and V is TRBV5-1; unclear D gene. Germline V lookup: CDR1 SGHRS, CDR2 YFSETQ. V was trimmed by 4 bases and J by 0 bases, leaving 13 bases between them. The CDR3 is made up of 15 amino acids. The CDR3 sequence: CASSLSSGVNTEAFF. The CDR3 nucleotides read TGCGCCAGCAGCCTCTCTTCCGGGGTGAACACTGAAGCTTTCTTT.

This clone was seen at least ten times. The chain carries TRBV2 and TRBJ2-3; D gene ambiguous. Deletions cut 6 bases from V and 0 bases from J, with 7 bases between. The length of the CDR3 is 13 residues. Germline V gene sequence: CDR1 SNHLY, CDR2 FYNNEI. This CDR3 is CASRGPSTDTQYF. CDR3 nucleotides: TGTGCCAGCAGAGGGCCGAGCACAGATACGCAGTATTTT.

This clone came up many times. V usage is TRBV6-2 or TRBV6-3 and J usage is TRBJ2-1; the match to TRBD1 covers 11 bases. J was trimmed by 2 bases and V by 7 bases; bases with no gene match: 4. Germline values: CDR1 MNHEY, CDR2 SVGEGT. The CDR3 sequence is 15 residues long. CDR3 loop: CASTRGQGAYNEQFF. DNA of the CDR3: TGTGCCAGCACCCGGGGACAGGGGGCCTACAATGAGCAGTTCTTC.

This clone has more than one count but fewer than ten. A read error may produce the germline difference seen at one junction end. The genes are TRBV5-5 and TRBJ1-2; 7 positions agree with TRBD1. The CDR3 totals 13 residues. Germline V lookup: CDR1 SGHKS, CDR2 YYEKEE (reference sequence). CDR3 bases: TGTGCCAGCAGCTTGGTGGACAGGCGGGTCCAGGGCTTC. Protein: CASSLVDRRVQGF.

The table lists this clone with many counts. CDR3 sequence (DNA): TGTGCCAGCAGCTCCCAAGGCGGCCTAGCGGGTTGGCATGAGCAGTTCTTC. This codes for CASSSQGGLAGWHEQFF. V gene TRBV5-8 combines with J gene TRBJ2-1, with 8 bases matching TRBD2. The CDR3 extends over 17 amino acids. Germline CDR1 reads SGHTS; CDR2 reads YDEGEE. V lost 3 bases to trimming and J lost 8 bases; unmatched junction nucleotides: 16.